This T cell receptor (beta chain) comes out of a study of shared clonotypes between healthy human individuals. Germline CDR1 and CDR2: MGHDK and SYGVNS. Trimming removed 3 bases from V and 5 bases from J; junction bases left unmatched: 6. The length of the CDR3 is 14 residues. This table comes from immunoSEQ multiplex PCR, and its TCRdb copy is limited to in-frame clones, with some not included. The repertoire includes approximately 2.3 million clones, about 92% of them detected once, and about 0.41% sits in the top ten. The TCR comes from a man aged 18-30 years in good health. Some clones in this sample may be carry-over from other donors' samples. This chain links TRBV25-1 with TRBJ2-5; 7 bases agree with TRBD2. Source material: naive CD4+ T cells from PBMCs. The subset here: CD45RA+ positively selected. In nucleotides, the CDR3 is TGTGCCAGCAGTGACGCTCGGGGAGGGGAGACCCAGTACTTC. Translated, it gives CASSDARGGETQYF. Variable domain in full (rest from reference TRBV25-1 and TRBJ2-5): EADIYQTPRYLVIGTGKKITLECSQTMGHDKMYWYQQDPGMELHLIHYSYGVNSTEKGDLSSESTVSRIRTEHFPLTLESARPSHTSQYLCASSDARGGETQYFGPGTRLLVL.